These 31 T cell receptor beta chains share one sample of origin, sequenced in a study of cytomegalovirus exposure and HLA in healthy donors. Profiled with immunoSEQ multiplex PCR; TCRdb holds only in-frame clones, not every one. The data hold fewer than 120,000 clones, with roughly 90% observed a single time. Source material: PBMCs. The receptors derive from a woman aged 30 to 39 in good health and CMV-seropositive.

In this sample, this clone turned up once. The V call is TRBV10-1, the J call TRBJ2-3; 12 bases map to TRBD2. Losses at the gene ends were 10 bases for V and 4 bases for J; bases not matched to a gene: 21. Germline assignment: CDR1 WNHNN and CDR2 SYGVQD (reference sequence). CDR3 length equals 19 residues. The CDR3 loop is CATTPLLAGGVGPPDTQYF. The CDR3 region has the DNA TGCGCCACCACACCTTTACTAGCGGGGGGTGTAGGTCCCCCAGATACGCAGTATTTT.

V is TRBV7-2 and J is TRBJ2-3; tentative D call: TRBD1 (6 bases). The CDR3 totals 14 residues. Germline V gene data show CDR1 as SGHTA and CDR2 as FQGNSA. Trimming took off 3 bases at V and 1 base at J, with 8 bases between the two ends. The CDR3 sequence: CASSFQGRTDTQYF. For the CDR3, the DNA is TGTGCCAGCAGCTTTCAGGGGCGCACAGATACGCAGTATTTT.

The chain has TRBV5-1 and TRBJ1-1; D is ambiguous. The CDR3 has 15 amino acids. Trimming shortened V by 3 bases and J by 3 bases, and 15 bases separated the two germline ends. Germline V lookup: CDR1 SGHRS, CDR2 YFSETQ. CDR3 nucleotide sequence: TGCGCCAGCAGCTGGGGAGACCGATGGGACACTGAAGCTTTCTTT. Its protein product is CASSWGDRWDTEAFF. The full variable domain, completed using reference TRBV5-1 and TRBJ1-1, is KAGVTQTPRYLIKTRGQQVTLSCSPISGHRSVSWYQQTPGQGLQFLFEYFSETQRNKGNFPGRFSGRQFSNSRSEMNVSTLELGDSALYLCASSWGDRWDTEAFFGQGTRLTVV.

This rearrangement joins TRBV18 to TRBJ1-5; 9 nucleotides match TRBD1. The CDR3 runs 16 residues. The J segment lost 3 bases and the V segment lost 3 bases, leaving 6 bases of the junction unmatched. CDR1 is KGHSH and CDR2 is LQKENI in the germline V gene. The CDR3 DNA reads TGTGCCAGCTCACCGGAACAGGGGGCCGCCAATCAGCCCCAGCATTTT. Amino acid sequence: CASSPEQGAANQPQHF.

This rearrangement joins TRBV6-5 to TRBJ2-7, with TRBD2 as a possible D gene (6 bases). Germline V gene sequence: CDR1 MNHEY, CDR2 SVGAGI. Trimming left V 5 bases short and J 3 bases short, with 11 bases between. CDR3 length equals 13 residues. CDR3 sequence: CASSTRGSYEQYF. CDR3 nucleotides: TGTGCCAGCAGTACCCGGGGGAGCTACGAGCAGTACTTC.

The V gene is TRBV6-1, the J gene TRBJ1-2, with D perhaps TRBD1 (6 bases). CDR3 length equals 14 residues. The germline CDR1 and CDR2 sequences are MNHNS and SASEGT. The V and J ends lost 7 bases and 14 bases respectively, with 26 bases between them. The CDR3 coding sequence is TGTGCCAGCACCATTTGGAGTACAGGGCGCGGATTTACCTTC. Amino acid sequence: CASTIWSTGRGFTF.

The rearrangement links TRBV2 to TRBJ1-5; D gene ambiguous. V lost 2 bases and J 3 bases, leaving 8 bases between the germline ends. From germline, CDR1 is SNHLY and CDR2 FYNNEI. The CDR3 extends over 14 amino acids. The CDR3 DNA reads TGTGCCAGCAGTGAAAACGGTTTCAATCAGCCCCAGCATTTT. Translation gives CASSENGFNQPQHF.

This clone turned up a few times. This sequence joins TRBV19 and TRBJ2-7, with 10 bases fitting TRBD1. The CDR3 loop spans 15 amino acids. V shed 1 base and J 3 bases; nucleotides not matched to a gene: 3. Per the germline V gene, CDR1 is LNHDA and CDR2 is SQIVND (reference sequence). As DNA, the CDR3 is TGTGCCAGTAGTATAGGGGGACAGGGGAGCTACGAGCAGTACTTC. Translating it yields CASSIGGQGSYEQYF. Combining the CDR3 with reference TRBV19 and TRBJ2-7 gives the whole variable domain DGGITQSPKYLFRKEGQNVTLSCEQNLNHDAMYWYRQDPGQGLRLIYYSQIVNDFQKGDIAEGYSVSREKKESFPLTVTSAQKNPTAFYLCASSIGGQGSYEQYFGPGTRLTVT.

CDR3 DNA sequence: TGTGCCAGCAGCCCGGGAGAATACAATGAGCAGTTCTTC. As protein: CASSPGEYNEQFF. The rearrangement links TRBV7-3 to TRBJ2-1, with D possibly being TRBD2 (6 bases). The germline V gene encodes CDR1 SGHTA and CDR2 FQGTGA. CDR3 length equals 13 residues. V dropped 5 bases and J dropped 4 bases, with 9 bases sitting between them.

The rearrangement uses TRBV7-2 and TRBJ2-7, with TRBD2 identical over 8 bases. This CDR3 has 18 amino acids. Germline V gene lookup returns CDR1 SGHTA and CDR2 FQGNSA. Trimming took 1 base from V and 2 from J; bases not matched to a gene: 13. CDR3 residues: CASSLVKSSSGSAYEQYF. For the CDR3, the DNA is TGTGCCAGCAGCTTAGTGAAAAGTTCGAGCGGGAGTGCCTACGAGCAGTACTTC.

The chain carries TRBV5-1 and TRBJ1-1, with TRBD1 matching 8 bases. The germline V gene encodes CDR1 SGHRS and CDR2 YFSETQ. CDR3 size: 14 residues. After removal of 4 bases from V and 7 bases from J, the junction contained 9 bases not matched to a gene. CDR3 bases: TGCGCCAGCAGCATCTCGACAGGGGCGCTTGAAGCTTTCTTT. Translating it yields CASSISTGALEAFF.

The rearrangement uses TRBV5-4 and TRBJ1-2, with TRBD1 matching over 10 bases. Germline V gene sequence: CDR1 SGHNT, CDR2 YYREEE (reference sequence). The CDR3 is 15 amino acids. With 0 bases clipped from V and 3 bases from J, the junction kept 2 bases outside the gene matches. The CDR3 DNA sequence: TGTGCCAGCAGCTTGGGGGACAGGGGCCACTATGGCTACACCTTC. Residues: CASSLGDRGHYGYTF.

V usage is TRBV4-2 and J usage is TRBJ2-3, with D uncertain. The V gene's germline CDR1 is LGHNA and CDR2 YNFKEQ. The CDR3 runs 16 residues. V gave up 0 bases and J gave up 0 bases, with 10 bases separating them. The CDR3 coding sequence is TGTGCCAGCAGCCAAGACCTTGGCGGTAGCACAGATACGCAGTATTTT. Its translation: CASSQDLGGSTDTQYF.

The chain combines TRBV18 with TRBJ2-2; 7 nucleotides match TRBD1. Germline CDR1 and CDR2: KGHSH and LQKENI. The junction had 9 bases not matched to a gene; V was cut back by 4 bases and J by 4 bases. The CDR3 contains 16 residues. The CDR3 nucleotides read TGTGCCAGCTCACTACCGAAGGGGGCGCCCACCGGGGAGCTGTTTTTT. Amino acids: CASSLPKGAPTGELFF.

The CDR3 region is CASRQYGGQRNEAFF. CDR3 nucleotides: TGTGCCAGCAGACAATACGGGGGACAGCGAAATGAAGCTTTCTTT. J is TRBJ1-1 and V is TRBV6-6, with 7 bases fitting TRBD1. V lost 6 bases and J lost 7; bases outside the gene matches: 14. The germline V gene encodes CDR1 MNHNY and CDR2 SVGAGI (reference sequence). The CDR3 runs 15 residues.

The CDR3 here is CASSLSHSSNEKLFF. In nucleotides, the CDR3 is TGTGCCAGCAGCTTGTCCCATAGTAGTAATGAAAAACTGTTTTTT. V gene TRBV7-2 combines with J gene TRBJ1-4; D not certain. Germline assignment: CDR1 SGHTA and CDR2 FQGNSA. This CDR3 has 15 amino acids. Trimming cost V 3 bases and J 4 bases, with 12 bases left between them. Based on the CDR3 plus reference TRBV7-2 and TRBJ1-4, the full variable domain is GAGVSQSPSNKVTEKGKDVELRCDPISGHTALYWYRQSLGQGLEFLIYFQGNSAPDKSGLPSDRFSAERTGGSVSTLTIQRTQQEDSAVYLCASSLSHSSNEKLFFGSGTQLSVL.

This clone showed up just a few times. The CDR3 region has the DNA TGTGCCAGCAGAAGAACGGTCAATGAGCAGTTCTTC. It yields the protein CASRRTVNEQFF. The chain employs TRBV11-2 and TRBJ2-1; D not certain. The V and J ends lost 6 bases and 6 bases respectively, with 9 bases between them. The CDR3 runs to 12 residues. Germline CDR1 SGHAT, CDR2 FQNNGV.

This clone was counted once. The J gene is TRBJ2-5, the V gene TRBV7-2; D is undetermined. The CDR3 runs 14 residues. Trimming took 0 bases from V and 2 from J, leaving 7 bases between them. Germline V gene data show CDR1 as SGHTA and CDR2 as FQGNSA. The CDR3, as DNA: TGTGCCAGCAGCTTAGCGGTTACTCAAGAGACCCAGTACTTC. As protein: CASSLAVTQETQYF. The full variable domain, its missing parts supplied by reference TRBV7-2 and TRBJ2-5, is GAGVSQSPSNKVTEKGKDVELRCDPISGHTALYWYRQSLGQGLEFLIYFQGNSAPDKSGLPSDRFSAERTGGSVSTLTIQRTQQEDSAVYLCASSLAVTQETQYFGPGTRLLVL.

This clone was counted a single time. J is TRBJ2-5 and V is TRBV2; D gene unclear. Trimming removed 2 bases from V and 4 bases from J, with 20 bases in between. CDR3 size: 17 residues. In germline, CDR1 is SNHLY, CDR2 FYNNEI. The CDR3 sequence: CASSESRSQVERETQYF. In nucleotides, the CDR3 is TGTGCCAGCAGTGAATCGAGATCCCAGGTGGAAAGAGAGACCCAGTACTTC.

The V and J genes are TRBV28 and TRBJ2-3; D perhaps matches TRBD2 (5 bases). The CDR3 covers 16 residues. Germline CDR1 and CDR2: MDHEN and SYDVKM. The V end was cut by 5 bases, the J end by 2 bases, with 17 bases between. The CDR3 DNA is TGTGCCAGCAGTCCTCGTCCGGGGATTTCCACAGATACGCAGTATTTT. Translation: CASSPRPGISTDTQYF.

V and J are TRBV6-6 and TRBJ1-2; possible D gene TRBD1, 5 bases. CDR1 and CDR2 from the germline V gene are MNHNY and SVGAGI (reference sequence). The CDR3 consists of 14 residues. Trimming cost V 7 bases and J 5 bases, with 17 bases left between them. CDR3 coding DNA: TGTGCCAGCACCGACCCCCGGAGGGGTTATGGCTACACCTTC. It yields the protein CASTDPRRGYGYTF.

The genes are TRBV4-2 and TRBJ1-3; TRBD1 matches 8 bases. In germline, CDR1 is LGHNA, CDR2 YNFKEQ. V was pared by 0 bases and J by 2 bases, with 9 bases of the junction left unmatched. The CDR3 runs to 18 residues. The CDR3 region has the DNA TGTGCCAGCAGCCAAGAGGGTCAGGTCAGGGGGCCTGGAAACACCATATATTTT. It translates to CASSQEGQVRGPGNTIYF.

V is TRBV4-1 and J is TRBJ2-5; possible D gene TRBD2, 6 bases. The CDR3 loop spans 14 amino acids. The V end lost 6 bases, the J end lost 2 bases, and 13 bases lay between the germline ends. Germline V CDR1 and CDR2: MGHRA, YSYEKL. This CDR3 reads CASSRWDFQETQYF. CDR3 DNA: TGCGCCAGCAGTCGCTGGGACTTTCAAGAGACCCAGTACTTC.

The chain has TRBV7-2 and TRBJ2-3; 12 bases fit TRBD2. Germline V lookup: CDR1 SGHTA, CDR2 FQGNSA. V gave up 7 bases and J gave up 6 bases; unmatched junction bases: 8. The CDR3 loop spans 15 amino acids. CDR3 in DNA: TGTGCCAGCAACCCTAGCGGGGGGGCGTTGGATACGCAGTATTTT. It codes for CASNPSGGALDTQYF.

The chain recombines TRBV25-1 with TRBJ2-7; 8 bases map to TRBD1. Germline CDR1 MGHDK, CDR2 SYGVNS. V lost 4 bases to trimming and J lost 2 bases; unmatched junction nucleotides: 7. The CDR3 has 15 amino acids. Here the CDR3 DNA reads TGTGCCAGCAGTGGGCCGGGACAGGCCGCCTACGAGCAGTACTTC. Encoded protein: CASSGPGQAAYEQYF.

The rearrangement joins TRBV19 to TRBJ2-5; 7 bases are shared with TRBD1. This CDR3 is 17 amino acids long. Germline CDR1 LNHDA, CDR2 SQIVND (reference sequence). Germline trimming cut 1 base from V and 5 bases from J; bases unmatched to any gene: 13. CDR3 bases: TGTGCCAGTAGTATAGTGGGGCCGGACAGGTCAGGGGAGACCCAGTACTTC. This translates into CASSIVGPDRSGETQYF.

The rearrangement uses TRBV4-1 and TRBJ1-2; 7 nucleotides agree with TRBD1. J lost 4 bases, V lost 0 bases, and 8 bases had no gene match. CDR1 is MGHRA and CDR2 is YSYEKL in the germline V gene. This CDR3 has 16 residues. This CDR3 reads CASSQDTGTALYGYTF. CDR3 DNA: TGCGCCAGCAGCCAAGATACGGGGACAGCGCTCTATGGCTACACCTTC.

This chain links TRBV2 with TRBJ2-5, with 14 nucleotides matching TRBD2. CDR1 SNHLY and CDR2 FYNNEI come from the germline V gene. V gave up 6 bases and J gave up 0 bases; unmatched junction bases: 6. This CDR3 has 17 residues. This CDR3 is CASRGTSGGAYQETQYF. The CDR3 DNA follows: TGTGCCAGCAGGGGGACTAGCGGGGGCGCGTACCAAGAGACCCAGTACTTC.

The chain links TRBV6-4 to TRBJ2-1, with D tentatively TRBD2 (6 bases). Trimming removed 3 bases at V and 10 bases at J, with 19 bases between. Per the germline V gene, CDR1 is MRHNA and CDR2 is SNTAGT. The CDR3 spans 15 residues. CDR3 bases: TGTGCCAGCAGTGAGACCCCTGGGGGTCGGGGGGAGCAGTTCTTC. It specifies CASSETPGGRGEQFF.

The V gene is TRBV7-2, the J gene TRBJ2-7, with D possibly TRBD2 on 6 matching bases. The CDR3 length is 13 residues. V was shortened by 3 bases and J by 5 bases, with 11 bases between the two germline ends. Germline-derived CDR1 and CDR2 are SGHTA and FQGNSA. The CDR3 coding sequence is TGTGCCAGCAGCTTTACACTAGCCGACGAGCAGTACTTC. Its protein product is CASSFTLADEQYF.

J is TRBJ1-4 and V is TRBV10-3, with 7 bases fitting TRBD1. This CDR3 region has 15 residues. V was pared by 10 bases and J by 8 bases, with 16 bases of the junction left unmatched. Germline V gene lookup returns CDR1 ENHRY and CDR2 SYGVKD. The CDR3 protein is CATGPSRGKREKLFF. The CDR3 DNA sequence: TGTGCCACGGGCCCTTCCAGGGGGAAGAGGGAAAAACTGTTTTTT.